Each of the 10 T cell receptor beta chains below was sequenced from the same sample in a study of T cells in women clearing cervical HPV infection. Using immunoSEQ multiplex PCR, the repertoire was profiled, and TCRdb retains in-frame clones only, with some absent. The clone table shows approximately 35,000 clones, with the ten largest holding roughly 4%. The specimen sequenced was blood buffy coat. Receptor source: a woman between 18 and 70 years old with a cervical HPV16 infection that either progressed to CIN3+ or cleared (not recorded which).

Comments on this clone: Sequencing ends 3 residues short of the CDR3 end; the germline J gene provides the rest. This chain uses TRBV6-2 or TRBV6-3 with TRBJ2-5, with 11 bases identical to TRBD2. Germline CDR1 MNHEY, CDR2 SVGEGT. The J segment lost 6 bases and the V segment lost 7 bases, leaving 16 bases of the junction unmatched. The CDR3 has 17 residues. The CDR3 is CASTPNSATSGKKTQYF. The covered CDR3 bases are TGTGCCAGCACCCCCAATAGCGCGACTAGCGGGAAGAAGACC.

On this clone: The read terminates 3 residues before the CDR3 end, so the remaining end is supplied by the germline J gene. V is TRBV30 and J is TRBJ1-1, with D unclear. The CDR3 extends over 12 amino acids. Trimming shortened V by 6 bases and J by 2 bases, and 10 bases separated the two germline ends. Germline V gene data show CDR1 as GTSNPN and CDR2 as SVGIG (reference sequence). The DNA read from the CDR3 is TGTGCCTGCGCGGTTCTCAACACTGAA. Translation: CACAVLNTE. The full CDR3 is CACAVLNTEAFF.

The CDR3 bases that were read are TGTGCCAGCAGCCCCGGGACAGCTAACTATGGC. Its protein product is CASSPGTANYG. From start to end, the CDR3 is CASSPGTANYGYTF. The chain couples TRBV7-2 to TRBJ1-2; TRBD1 agrees at 7 bases. The read terminates 3 residues ahead of where the CDR3 ends, so the germline J gene completes it. Germline V gene sequence: CDR1 SGHTA, CDR2 FQGNSA. V shed 5 bases and J 0 bases; nucleotides not matched to a gene: 3. CDR3 length: 14 residues.

Points on this clone: The CDR3 end lies 3 residues beyond the end of the read and is filled in from the germline J gene. This chain uses TRBV6-1 with TRBJ2-3; TRBD2 matches 7 bases. This CDR3 is 15 amino acids long. V lost 1 base to trimming and J lost 4 bases; unmatched junction nucleotides: 5. Germline V gene sequence: CDR1 MNHNS, CDR2 SASEGT. The part of the CDR3 DNA that was read is TGTGCCAGCAGTGAAGTGGGGGGGGAACCAGATACG. Encoded protein: CASSEVGGEPDT. The CDR3 in its entirety is CASSEVGGEPDTQYF.

In regard to this clone: The read comes to an end 3 residues before the CDR3 does, leaving the germline J gene to fill in the end. The chain uses TRBV5-8 and TRBJ1-2, with 8 bases that match TRBD1. This CDR3 comprises 15 residues. Per the germline V gene, CDR1 is SGHTS and CDR2 is YDEGEE. CDR3 amino acids: CASSLSRGRLGGYTF. Partial CDR3 DNA: TGTGCCAGCAGCCTGAGCAGGGGGCGCCTTGGGGGC.

Worth noting for this clone: The CDR3 end lies 3 residues beyond the end of the read and is filled in from the germline J gene. The chain employs TRBV20-1 and TRBJ1-6; D gene ambiguous. This CDR3 region has 17 residues. The germline V gene has CDR1 DFQATT and CDR2 SNEGSKA (reference sequence). V shed 2 bases and J shed 0 bases, with 14 bases lying between them. The sequenced CDR3 bases are TGCAGTGCTAGACCTGGACTGAAAAGCTCCTATAATTCACCC. Translating gives CSARPGLKSSYNSP. The whole CDR3 is CSARPGLKSSYNSPLHF.

Points on this clone: The read halts 3 residues ahead of the CDR3 end, with the missing end drawn from the germline J gene. The gene calls are TRBV28 and TRBJ1-2, with TRBD1 identical over 9 bases. Germline CDR1 is MDHEN and CDR2 is SYDVKM. The CDR3 runs to 14 residues. V shed 6 bases and J 5 bases; nucleotides not matched to a gene: 7. CDR3 DNA, as far as it was read: TGTGCCAGCAGCTCCCCGGGACAGGGATATGGC. Encoded protein: CASSSPGQGYG. The entire CDR3 is CASSSPGQGYGYTF.

In the case of this clone: From the germline J gene comes the end of the CDR3, since the read stops 3 residues before it. The rearrangement links TRBV28 to TRBJ2-7, with 8 bases matching TRBD1. This CDR3 is 13 amino acids long. Germline CDR1 reads MDHEN; CDR2 reads SYDVKM. V was clipped by 8 bases and J by 5 bases; unmatched bases: 8. This CDR3 reads CASVGQGPNEQYF. CDR3 DNA (partial): TGTGCCAGCGTCGGACAGGGTCCCAACGAG.

Remarks on this clone: The read falls 3 residues short of the CDR3 end, and the missing part is taken from the germline J gene. V and J are TRBV19 and TRBJ2-2; D is perhaps TRBD1 (6 bases). The CDR3 loop spans 14 amino acids. The V and J ends lost 8 bases and 4 bases respectively, with 14 bases between them. CDR1 is LNHDA, CDR2 SQIVND, per germline (reference sequence). The part of the CDR3 DNA that was read is TGTGCCAGTGGGCCTGCAGGGGCCACCGGGGAG. This encodes CASGPAGATGE. The full-length CDR3 reads as CASGPAGATGELFF.

About this clone itself: The read finishes 3 residues shy of the CDR3 end, and the germline J gene is used to complete it. This chain links TRBV5-1 with TRBJ2-2; maybe TRBD1 (6 bases). CDR1 and CDR2 from the germline V gene are SGHRS and YFSETQ. Trimming stripped 4 bases from V and 6 bases from J, with 22 bases between. The CDR3 consists of 17 residues. CDR3: CASSAYPDLGGPGELFF. The part of the CDR3 DNA that was read is TGCGCCAGCAGCGCGTACCCTGACCTAGGGGGACCCGGGGAG.